The rows below give T cell receptor beta chains drawn from one sample of a study of CD4 and CD8 cells across lung adenocarcinoma regions. In TCRdb, the PCR reads were re-called with MiXCR into one record per CDR3 protein. The table shows tens of thousands of distinct CDR3 sequences, with less than 60% occurring only once. Sample: CD8+ T cells from the center of a lung tumor. Receptor source: a male donor with lung adenocarcinoma. The CD4 and CD8 labels of this study may be unreliable. Both conserved end residues are part of each CDR3. The D gene is left open where the match is weak. Some rows have no size entry. The others give once, few or many, or a class for an expanded clone.

clone_size	d_call	v_call	j_call	cdr3_aa	cdr3_nt
many	NA	TRBV6-1	TRBJ1-5	CASSEDEETQPQHF	TGTGCCAGCAGTGAAGATGAGGAGACTCAGCCCCAGCATTTT
NA	TRBD2	TRBV6-1	TRBJ2-7	CASRPLAGSGEQYF	TGTGCCAGCAGGCCCCTAGCGGGATCGGGCGAGCAGTACTTC
once	NA	TRBV6-1	TRBJ2-2	CASSETVSTEELFF	TGTGCCAGCAGTGAAACTGTGAGCACCGAGGAGCTGTTTTTT
NA	TRBD2	TRBV4-1	TRBJ2-3	CASSQGIAGEAQDTQYF	TGCGCCAGCAGCCAGGGTATCGCGGGGGAGGCCCAAGATACGCAGTATTTC
NA	TRBD1	TRBV6-1	TRBJ2-5	CASRGGQGCRETQYF	TGTGCCAGCAGGGGGGGACAGGGGTGCAGAGAGACGCAGTACTTC
few	NA	TRBV27	TRBJ2-1	CASSFAGLGQFF	TGTGCCAGCAGTTTCGCGGGGCTGGGGCAGTTCTTC
NA	NA	TRBV10-3	TRBJ2-3	CGIGTKDTQYF	TGTGGCATCGGAACCAAAGACACGCAGTATTTC
once	TRBD1	TRBV3-1	TRBJ1-1	CASSQTGTVVMNTEAFF	TGTGCCAGCAGCCAAACCGGGACAGTAGTCATGAACACTGAAGCTTTCTTT
NA	NA	TRBV6-2/TRBV6-3	TRBJ2-1	CASRQGSSYNEQFF	TGTGCCAGCAGACAGGGAAGCTCCTACAATGAGCAGTTCTTC
NA	NA	TRBV6-1	TRBJ2-2	CASSETGTAGTGELFF	TGTGCCAGCAGTGAAACGGGCACTGCGGGCACCGGGGAGCTGTTCTTT